This TCR beta chain was found in a study of cytomegalovirus exposure and HLA in healthy donors. The PCR had 60 Vbeta and 13 Jbeta primers. Sequencing used immunoSEQ multiplex PCR; TCRdb keeps in-frame clones, though not all of them. The specimen's table records under 120,000 clones. Points on this clone: The same CDR3 is also encoded by other DNA sequences in this sample.

The CDR3 has 15 amino acids. The germline gives CDR1 SGHRS, CDR2 YFSETQ. Unmatched junction bases numbered 2, after V lost 1 base and J lost 4 bases. While unrecorded immune exposures were likely, the donors were nominally healthy when sampled. Sequencing input: PBMCs. The origin of this receptor is a man over 45 in good health and CMV-seronegative. The rearrangement links TRBV5-1 to TRBJ2-1, with TRBD2 matching 10 bases. The CDR3, as DNA: TGCGCCAGCAGCTTGACTAGCGGGACTTACAATGAGCAGTTCTTC. Translation gives CASSLTSGTYNEQFF.